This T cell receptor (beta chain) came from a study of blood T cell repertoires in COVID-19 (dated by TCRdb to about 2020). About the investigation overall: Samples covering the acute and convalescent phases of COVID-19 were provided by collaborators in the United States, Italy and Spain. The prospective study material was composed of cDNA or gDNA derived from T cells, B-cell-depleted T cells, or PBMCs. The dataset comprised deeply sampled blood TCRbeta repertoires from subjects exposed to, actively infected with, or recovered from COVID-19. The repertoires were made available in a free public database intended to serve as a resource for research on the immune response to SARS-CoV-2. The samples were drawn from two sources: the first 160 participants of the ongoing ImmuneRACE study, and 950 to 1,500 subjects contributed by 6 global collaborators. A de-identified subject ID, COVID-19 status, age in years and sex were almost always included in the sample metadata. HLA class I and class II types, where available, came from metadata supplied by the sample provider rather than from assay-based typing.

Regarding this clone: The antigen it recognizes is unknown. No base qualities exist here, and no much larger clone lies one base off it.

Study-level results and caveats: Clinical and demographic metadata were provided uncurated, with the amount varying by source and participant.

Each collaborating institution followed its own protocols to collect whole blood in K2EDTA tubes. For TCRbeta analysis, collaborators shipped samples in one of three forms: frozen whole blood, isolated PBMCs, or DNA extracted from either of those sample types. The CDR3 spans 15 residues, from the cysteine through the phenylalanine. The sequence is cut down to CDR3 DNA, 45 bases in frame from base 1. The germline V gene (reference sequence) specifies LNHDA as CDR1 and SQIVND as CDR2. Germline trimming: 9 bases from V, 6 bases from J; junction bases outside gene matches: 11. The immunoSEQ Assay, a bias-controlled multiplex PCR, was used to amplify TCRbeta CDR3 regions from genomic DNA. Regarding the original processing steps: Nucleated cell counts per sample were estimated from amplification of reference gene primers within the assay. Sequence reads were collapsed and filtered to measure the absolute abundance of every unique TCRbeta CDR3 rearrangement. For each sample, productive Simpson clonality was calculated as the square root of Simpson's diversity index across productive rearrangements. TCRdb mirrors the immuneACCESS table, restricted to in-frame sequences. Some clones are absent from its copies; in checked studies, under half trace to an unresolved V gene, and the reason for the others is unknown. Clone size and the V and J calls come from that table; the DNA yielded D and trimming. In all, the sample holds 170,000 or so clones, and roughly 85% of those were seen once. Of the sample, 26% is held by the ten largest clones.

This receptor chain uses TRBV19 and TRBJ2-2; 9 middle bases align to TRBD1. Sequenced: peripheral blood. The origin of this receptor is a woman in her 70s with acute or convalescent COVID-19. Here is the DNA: TGTGCCAGCATGCGGACAGGGGTCATGGCCGGGGAGCTGTTTTTT. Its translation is CASMRTGVMAGELFF.